The clone carrying this T cell receptor beta chain was observed many times. Its antigen is as yet unknown. These data belong to a study of human T cells and chemical hapten exposure. TCRdb ran MiXCR on the RACE reads and lists one entry per CDR3 protein. This table holds about 53,000 distinct CDR3 sequences, roughly a tenth found once. The CDR3 consists of 12 residues. The V and J ends lost 3 bases and 8 bases respectively, with 8 bases between them. Germline-derived CDR1 and CDR2 are SEHNR and FQNEAQ (reference sequence). Points from the study as a whole: Sensitizing to DPC left TCRs with a frequency above 1 in 1000 unaltered.

Time point defined: pre-sensitization, week 0. This sample's treatment: therapeutic diphenylcyclopropenone sensitization with weekly scalp DPC. The chain combines TRBV7-9 with TRBJ2-1; D uncertain. Sequenced material: whole blood, taken in connection with sensitization to the hapten diphenylcyclopropenone (DPC). The clonotype originates from a man aged 35-49 years with alopecia areata. Some clones in this sample may be carry-over from other donors' samples. The CDR3 spells CASSFLVDEQFF. CDR3 DNA: TGTGCCAGCAGCTTCTTAGTAGATGAGCAGTTCTTC.